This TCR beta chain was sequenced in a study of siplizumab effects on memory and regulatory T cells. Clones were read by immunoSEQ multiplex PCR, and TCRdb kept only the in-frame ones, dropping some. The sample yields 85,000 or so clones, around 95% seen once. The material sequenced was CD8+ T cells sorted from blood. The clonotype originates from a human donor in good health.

The CDR3 DNA reads as TGCGCCAGCAGCCCGTTCGGGAGCACCGGGGAGCTGTTTTTT. Amino acids: CASSPFGSTGELFF. V usage is TRBV4-1 and J usage is TRBJ2-2, with a tentative D call TRBD2 (6 bases). CDR3 length: 14 residues. V dropped 4 bases and J dropped 4 bases, with 10 bases sitting between them. Germline V gene lookup returns CDR1 MGHRA and CDR2 YSYEKL.